The source of this T cell receptor (beta chain) is a study of OX40 agonist ivuxolimab in advanced cancers. For the study at large: While on treatment, patients had intravenous ivuxolimab at 0.01 to 10 mg/kg every 2 weeks. Study-wide results and caveats: More expanded clones were found, on average, in CD8+ than in CD4+ T cells. Clonal expansion from baseline to week 6 occurred in both CD4+ and CD8+ T cells.

As to this clone: Its target is unknown.

Data came from immunoSEQ multiplex PCR; TCRdb stores just in-frame clones and leaves some out. The sample records some 45,000 clones, roughly 79% being singletons. The TCR comes from an adult with an advanced solid tumor such as melanoma, head and neck, liver or kidney cancer. The sample consisted of CD4+ or CD8+ T cells sorted from blood, taken in a trial of the OX40 agonist ivuxolimab.

CDR3 residues: CASSSHSSGPNTGELFF. The DNA for the CDR3 is TGCGCCAGCAGCTCCCATTCTAGCGGGCCGAACACCGGGGAGCTGTTTTTT. V is TRBV5-1 and J is TRBJ2-2, with TRBD2 matching over 8 bases. The CDR3 length is 17 residues. Germline loops: CDR1 SGHRS, CDR2 YFSETQ. The J segment lost 0 bases and the V segment lost 3 bases, leaving 7 bases of the junction unmatched.